A single sample is the source of the 5 T cell receptor beta chains below, sequenced in a study of identical twins. From the 5' RACE reads, TCRdb called clonotypes with MiXCR, one entry per CDR3 protein. The sample records about 490,000 distinct CDR3 sequences, around 15% being singletons. The data also belong to a second study, concerning yellow fever vaccine responses in identical twins.

Source material: CD4+ T cells sorted from blood. These receptors all come from a woman aged 18-35 years in good health.

This clonotype was detected only a few times. V usage is TRBV5-1 and J usage is TRBJ1-1; 9 nucleotides line up with TRBD1. Trimming removed 2 bases from V and 0 bases from J; junction bases left unmatched: 5. The CDR3 sequence is 16 residues long. Germline-derived CDR1 and CDR2 are SGHRS and YFSETQ. The CDR3 loop reads CASSFDRGVVNTEAFF. The CDR3 DNA reads as TGCGCCAGCAGCTTCGACAGGGGGGTAGTGAACACTGAAGCTTTCTTT.

The chain recombines TRBV12-3 or TRBV12-4 with TRBJ1-4; 8 bases fit TRBD1. The CDR3 is made up of 16 amino acids. Trimming removed 6 bases from V and 10 bases from J; junction bases left unmatched: 16. The CDR3 bases are TGTGCCAGCAGCCTCGGACAGGGATTCGCATCGGGAAAACTGTTTTTT. It encodes CASSLGQGFASGKLFF.

J is TRBJ2-1 and V is TRBV24-1, with TRBD1 identical over 8 bases. CDR1 KGHDR and CDR2 SFDVKD come from the germline V gene. V lost 4 bases and J lost 1; bases outside the gene matches: 5. The CDR3 has 16 residues. The CDR3 sequence: CATSDGDRGSYNEQFF. DNA of the CDR3: TGTGCCACCAGTGACGGTGACAGGGGATCCTACAATGAGCAGTTCTTC.

The chain joins TRBV6-5 to TRBJ2-7; 8 bases are a match to TRBD1. V shed 2 bases, J shed 4 bases, and the junction held 4 bases outside the gene matches. Germline V gene data show CDR1 as MNHEY and CDR2 as SVGAGI. This CDR3 spans 14 amino acids. DNA for the CDR3: TGTGCCAGCAGTTACGTACAGGGGGAGTACGAGCAGTACTTC. This encodes CASSYVQGEYEQYF.

This clonotype occurred a few times. V usage is TRBV12-3 or TRBV12-4 and J usage is TRBJ2-1, with unresolved D. Trimming took 2 bases from V and 8 from J, leaving 7 bases between them. The CDR3 is 12 residues long. The CDR3 sequence is CASSLLKHEQFF. The CDR3 nucleotides are TGTGCCAGCAGTTTATTAAAGCATGAGCAGTTCTTC.